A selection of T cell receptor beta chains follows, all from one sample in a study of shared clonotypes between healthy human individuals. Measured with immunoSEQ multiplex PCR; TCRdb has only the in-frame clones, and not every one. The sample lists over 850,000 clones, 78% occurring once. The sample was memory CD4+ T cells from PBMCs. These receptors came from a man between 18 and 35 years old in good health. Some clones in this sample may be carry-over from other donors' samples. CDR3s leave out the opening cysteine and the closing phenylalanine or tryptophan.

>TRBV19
ASTLDRGGNQPQH
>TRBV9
ASSPQDQGGSYEQY
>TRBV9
ASSPRQGLTYEQY
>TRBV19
ASRSGLDYNEQF
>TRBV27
ASGPWIHSMKELF
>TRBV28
AGTAKGARGQPQH
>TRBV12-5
ASGLVRGGGVATYNEQF
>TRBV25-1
ASSESGGGWAGEQY
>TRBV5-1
ASSYLAGGVGTEAF
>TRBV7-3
ASSFGPPREGIWQETQY
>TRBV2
ASRVGQGAF
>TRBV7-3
ASSLRPFCSEIYGYT
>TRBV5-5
ASSLSVPSYEQY
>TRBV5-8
ASSFNPGSTYEQY
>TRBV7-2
ASSLASEGMGEQY
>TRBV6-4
ASSRDGSGYT
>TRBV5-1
ASSQGLGYNEQF
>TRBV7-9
ASSLMALFTDTQY
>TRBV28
ASSLFGRLEHEQF
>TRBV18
ASSPLSPGELF
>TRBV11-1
ASSPREGASQETQY
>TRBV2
ASSFSQPQH
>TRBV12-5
ASGPTTVTDTQY
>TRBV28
ASSSYPGYEQY
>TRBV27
ASSTPMGGRNEQY
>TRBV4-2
ASSQDLGAGGTDTQY
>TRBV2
ASSTDRATDTQY
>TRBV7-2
ASSFGVGSKLF
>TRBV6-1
ATFIPGATSEQY
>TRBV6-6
ASSYSLQATYNEQF
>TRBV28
ASSQPGTGGKKLF
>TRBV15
ATSGTTVSEQY
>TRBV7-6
ASSGDITQPQH
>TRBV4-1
ASSQVGPRAGNTIY
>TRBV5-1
ASSVQGLGETQY
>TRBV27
ASSLFKNSNQPQH
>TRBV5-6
ASSRGLAGAETQY
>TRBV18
ASSKPGRNTEAF
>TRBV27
ASSLSARVGNEQF
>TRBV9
ASSRGGSSYNEQF
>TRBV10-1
ASSNLRDTNQPQH
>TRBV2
ASLRTEMGAQY